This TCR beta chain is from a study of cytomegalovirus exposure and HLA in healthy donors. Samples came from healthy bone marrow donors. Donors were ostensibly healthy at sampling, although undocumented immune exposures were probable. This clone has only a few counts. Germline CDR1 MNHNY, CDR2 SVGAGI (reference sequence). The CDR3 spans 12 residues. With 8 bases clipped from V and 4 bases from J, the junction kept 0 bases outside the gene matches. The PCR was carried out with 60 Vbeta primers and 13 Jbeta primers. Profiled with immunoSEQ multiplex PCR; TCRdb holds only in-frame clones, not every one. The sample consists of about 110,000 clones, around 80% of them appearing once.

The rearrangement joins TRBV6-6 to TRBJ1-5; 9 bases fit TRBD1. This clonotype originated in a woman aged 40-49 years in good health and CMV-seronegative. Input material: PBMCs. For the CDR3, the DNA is TGTGCCAGCGGGACAGGGAATCAGCCCCAGCATTTT. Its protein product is CASGTGNQPQHF.